These T cell receptor beta chains were read from a single sample in a study of blood T cell repertoires in COVID-19. Sequencing was performed with immunoSEQ multiplex PCR; in TCRdb, only in-frame clones are kept and a portion is missing. The sample carries under 200,000 clones, roughly 80% recorded once. Specimen: peripheral blood. All receptors come from a man aged 18 to 29 with active or convalescent COVID-19. Each CDR3 is given with its conserved first and last residue. Fields, in order: J gene, V gene, CDR3 protein.

TRBJ1-2 TRBV6-5 CASSYLGRDYGYTF
TRBJ2-1 TRBV7-9 CASSLAPYNEQFF
TRBJ2-7 TRBV19 CASSVGLARYEQYF
TRBJ2-1 TRBV19 CASSIGAGVTYNEQFF
TRBJ2-7 TRBV29-1 CSARDSSYEQYF
TRBJ2-2 TRBV24-1 CATSEHSGTGNTGELFF
TRBJ2-3 TRBV4-2 CASSRVPDSRSTDTQYF
TRBJ2-1 TRBV7-9 CASIPLGVTYNEQFF
TRBJ1-5 TRBV7-2 CASSLTTGGVQPQHF
TRBJ2-2 TRBV28 CASSLSASGRDTGELFF
TRBJ2-2 TRBV7-3 CASSLGTSVNTGELFF
TRBJ2-5 TRBV19 CASSIAGSGQETQYF
TRBJ1-2 TRBV5-1 CASSYRDRGNYGYTF
TRBJ2-7 TRBV28 CASNPAGHREQYF
TRBJ1-4 TRBV19 CASSIVTPQGNGKLFF
TRBJ2-3 TRBV11-2 CASSLDRGDTQYF
TRBJ2-7 TRBV5-4 CASSVGHRPSYEQYF
TRBJ1-6 TRBV19 CASSSAVSSYNSPLHF
TRBJ1-5 TRBV6-5 CASSNSGYQPQHF
TRBJ1-1 TRBV18 CASSRGVNTEAFF